A single sample is the source of the 31 T cell receptor beta chains below, sequenced in a study of blood T cell repertoires in COVID-19. Only in-frame clones appear in the TCRdb table, and some are missing; sequencing was by immunoSEQ multiplex PCR. The sample yields under 250,000 clones, 70% to 90% seen once. Material: peripheral blood. The source of these receptors is a man aged 18 to 29 with active or convalescent COVID-19.

V gene TRBV15 combines with J gene TRBJ1-2, with TRBD1 matching 7 bases. CDR1 and CDR2 (germline): LNHNV, YYDKDF (reference sequence). The J segment lost 4 bases and the V segment lost 1 base, leaving 6 bases of the junction unmatched. CDR3 length: 15 residues. The CDR3 DNA sequence: TGTGCCACCAGCAGAGGGGGGGACAGAGCCTATGGCTACACCTTC. Protein sequence: CATSRGGDRAYGYTF.

The chain couples TRBV7-2 to TRBJ1-1; no clear D gene. Trimming left V 2 bases short and J 1 base short, with 5 bases between. Germline V gives CDR1 SGHTA, CDR2 FQGNSA. The CDR3 is made up of 13 amino acids. In nucleotides, the CDR3 is TGTGCCAGCAGCTTACAGGAGAACACTGAAGCTTTCTTT. It is translated as CASSLQENTEAFF.

This clone was detected only once. The J gene is TRBJ2-5, the V gene TRBV23-1; D is unclear. TRBV23-1 is classed as an ORF, of uncertain function. Trimming removed 0 bases from V and 4 bases from J, with 18 bases in between. The CDR3 length is 17 residues. The CDR3 region is CASSQSVTSPLRETQYF. DNA of the CDR3: TGCGCCAGCAGTCAATCCGTAACCAGTCCCCTCCGAGAGACCCAGTACTTC.

The V call is TRBV7-2, the J call TRBJ2-3, with D possibly TRBD1 on 6 matching bases. Trimming pared 2 bases from V and 4 bases from J, leaving 10 bases between. CDR1 is SGHTA and CDR2 is FQGNSA in the germline V gene. The length of the CDR3 is 14 residues. CDR3 sequence (DNA): TGTGCCAGCAGCTTACAACAGGGTTCAGATACGCAGTATTTT. Protein sequence: CASSLQQGSDTQYF.

The chain recombines TRBV19 with TRBJ2-2; 8 bases are a match to TRBD1. This CDR3 comprises 13 residues. V lost 5 bases to trimming and J lost 6 bases; unmatched junction nucleotides: 2. Germline lookup yields CDR1 LNHDA and CDR2 SQIVND (reference sequence). In DNA form, the CDR3 reads TGTGCCAGTAGTGCACAGGGGGCCGGGGAGCTGTTTTTT. Residues: CASSAQGAGELFF.

The chain is built from TRBV10-3 and TRBJ2-3; 13 positions match TRBD2. Germline CDR1 ENHRY, CDR2 SYGVKD. This CDR3 is built from 18 residues. V lost 2 bases and J lost 0; bases outside the gene matches: 5. CDR3 residues: CAISEPRTSGSSTDTQYF. The CDR3 nucleotides are TGTGCCATCAGTGAGCCCCGGACTAGCGGGAGTAGCACAGATACGCAGTATTTT.

The rearrangement links TRBV6-2 or TRBV6-3 to TRBJ2-1; 10 nucleotides line up with TRBD2. This CDR3 comprises 15 residues. Unmatched junction bases numbered 2, after V lost 2 bases and J lost 4 bases. CDR1 is MNHEY, CDR2 SVGEGT, per germline. CDR3: CASSYKTSGYNEQFF. The CDR3 region has the DNA TGTGCCAGCAGTTACAAGACTAGCGGGTACAATGAGCAGTTCTTC.

The CDR3 coding sequence is TGTGCCAGCAGCTCCCCCCTTAATGAAAAACTGTTTTTT. Its translation: CASSSPLNEKLFF. The J gene is TRBJ1-4, the V gene TRBV7-2; no clear D. CDR1 is SGHTA, CDR2 FQGNSA, per germline. This CDR3 is 13 amino acids long. Trimming removed 4 bases at V and 4 bases at J, with 7 bases between.

The J gene is TRBJ1-1, the V gene TRBV5-1, with 7 positions matching TRBD1. CDR3 length equals 18 residues. J gave up 5 bases and V 3 bases, and 19 bases lay outside the gene matches. The germline V gene has CDR1 SGHRS and CDR2 YFSETQ. CDR3 residues: CASSSGLSLTGLRTEAFF. For the CDR3, the DNA is TGCGCCAGCAGCTCCGGACTATCGCTGACAGGGCTCCGGACTGAAGCTTTCTTT.

Here the CDR3 DNA reads TGTGCCAGCAGTTCCACCGGGTCCACCTACGAGCAGTACTTC. Protein product: CASSSTGSTYEQYF. The chain links TRBV6-5 to TRBJ2-7, with unresolved D. The CDR3 sequence is 14 residues long. Germline CDR1 reads MNHEY; CDR2 reads SVGAGI. The V end was cut by 4 bases, the J end by 2 bases, with 12 bases between.

The chain links TRBV5-4 to TRBJ2-2, with 8 bases aligning to TRBD1. This CDR3 spans 16 amino acids. CDR1 SGHNT and CDR2 YYREEE come from the germline V gene (reference sequence). Losses at the gene ends were 0 bases for V and 5 bases for J; bases not matched to a gene: 6. This CDR3 reads CASSLGAGGATGELFF. CDR3 in DNA: TGTGCCAGCAGCTTGGGGGCAGGGGGCGCAACCGGGGAGCTGTTTTTT.

This sequence joins TRBV19 and TRBJ2-1; 12 bases agree with TRBD2. The CDR3 spans 16 residues. Looked up from germline, CDR1 is LNHDA and CDR2 is SQIVND (reference sequence). V gave up 5 bases and J gave up 7 bases; unmatched junction bases: 9. CDR3 bases: TGTGCCAGTAGTTCTCGACTAGCGGGAGAAGGTAATGAGCAGTTCTTC. It is translated as CASSSRLAGEGNEQFF.

By share of the sample, this clone is medium-sized. The chain combines TRBV4-2 with TRBJ2-7, with 8 bases fitting TRBD1. CDR3 size: 18 residues. The J segment lost 1 base and the V segment lost 0 bases, leaving 11 bases of the junction unmatched. Germline lookup yields CDR1 LGHNA and CDR2 YNFKEQ. CDR3 nucleotides: TGTGCCAGCAGCCAAGATTCCAGACAGGGGTTTTTATCCTACGAGCAGTACTTC. Its protein product is CASSQDSRQGFLSYEQYF.

This clone was detected a few times. This sequence joins TRBV6-5 and TRBJ1-4; 7 nucleotides agree with TRBD1. The germline V gene has CDR1 MNHEY and CDR2 SVGAGI. Losses at the gene ends were 3 bases for V and 5 bases for J; bases not matched to a gene: 6. This CDR3 comprises 15 residues. The CDR3 protein is CASSYEGGRNEKLFF. Written as DNA, the CDR3 is TGTGCCAGCAGTTATGAAGGGGGCCGGAATGAAAAACTGTTTTTT.

The chain carries TRBV7-2 and TRBJ1-6; D remains unclear. The ends were cut back, 5 bases at V and 7 bases at J, with 9 bases in the middle. The length of the CDR3 is 13 residues. Germline-derived CDR1 and CDR2 are SGHTA and FQGNSA. CDR3 protein: CASSLIGNSPLHF. The CDR3 DNA sequence: TGTGCCAGCAGCCTCATCGGGAATTCACCCCTCCACTTT.

V is TRBV18 and J is TRBJ1-2; D is unresolved. V shed 2 bases and J shed 5 bases, with 15 bases lying between them. CDR3 size: 15 residues. The germline V gene encodes CDR1 KGHSH and CDR2 LQKENI. Written as DNA, the CDR3 is TGTGCCAGCTCACCATTATCTAGGGAGGAGTATGGCTACACCTTC. Residues: CASSPLSREEYGYTF.

This clone was counted a few times. The chain joins TRBV7-2 to TRBJ2-3, with TRBD2 matching over 11 bases. The trim removed 3 bases at V and 2 bases at J, leaving 7 bases unmatched. Germline V gene lookup returns CDR1 SGHTA and CDR2 FQGNSA. The CDR3 covers 17 residues. CDR3 in DNA: TGTGCCAGCAGCTTCCTAGCGGGGGGCCTAGCCACAGATACGCAGTATTTT. Its protein product is CASSFLAGGLATDTQYF.

This clone has only a few counts. This sequence joins TRBV19 and TRBJ1-1, with 11 bases aligning to TRBD1. The germline gives CDR1 LNHDA, CDR2 SQIVND (reference sequence). The CDR3 has 14 residues. V lost 5 bases to trimming and J lost 6 bases; unmatched junction nucleotides: 5. The CDR3 reads CASSDPGQGAEAFF. The CDR3 nucleotides are TGTGCCAGTAGTGACCCGGGACAGGGGGCTGAAGCTTTCTTT.

This chain connects TRBV19 to TRBJ1-3; D uncertain. The CDR3 has 14 residues. Germline V gene data show CDR1 as LNHDA and CDR2 as SQIVND (reference sequence). Trimming left V 9 bases short and J 4 bases short, with 16 bases between. As DNA, the CDR3 is TGTGCCAGCCGGGAGCGAAAGTCCGGAAACACCATATATTTT. As protein: CASRERKSGNTIYF.

This sequence joins TRBV28 and TRBJ1-2, with 11 bases matching TRBD1. V shed 4 bases, J shed 7 bases, and the junction held 11 bases outside the gene matches. This CDR3 has 16 amino acids. From germline, CDR1 is MDHEN and CDR2 SYDVKM. The CDR3 DNA follows: TGTGCCAGCAGTTCCCCCGGACAGGGGGCGCTGGGTGGCTACACCTTC. Translation: CASSSPGQGALGGYTF.

V gene TRBV3-1 (or the pseudogene TRBV3-2) combines with J gene TRBJ1-1, with D hard to call. The CDR3 extends over 15 amino acids. From germline, CDR1 is LGHDT and CDR2 YNNKEL (reference sequence). The V end was cut by 0 bases, the J end by 6 bases, with 14 bases between. The CDR3 sequence is CASSQEPDGVPEAFF. CDR3 in DNA: TGTGCCAGCAGCCAAGAACCAGACGGGGTCCCTGAAGCTTTCTTT.

As DNA, the CDR3 is TGTGCCAGCAGCTTAATGGGACAGAACTACGAGCAGTACTTC. This encodes CASSLMGQNYEQYF. The V gene is TRBV7-9, the J gene TRBJ2-7; TRBD1 agrees at 7 bases. After removal of 2 bases from V and 3 bases from J, the junction contained 4 bases not matched to a gene. Looked up from germline, CDR1 is SEHNR and CDR2 is FQNEAQ (reference sequence). The CDR3 extends over 14 amino acids.

V usage is TRBV2 and J usage is TRBJ1-5; TRBD1 is a possible D gene (5 bases). This CDR3 contains 14 residues. Germline V gene lookup returns CDR1 SNHLY and CDR2 FYNNEI. V lost 6 bases, J lost 1 base, and 10 bases lay in between. The CDR3 DNA is TGTGCCAGCAGATTGGGACTGAGCAATCAGCCCCAGCATTTT. The encoded protein is CASRLGLSNQPQHF.

This chain connects TRBV9 to TRBJ2-2, with 7 bases that match TRBD2. The CDR3 has 17 residues. Looked up from germline, CDR1 is SGDLS and CDR2 is YYNGEE. The ends lost 0 bases at V and 4 bases at J; junction bases unmatched: 9. CDR3 loop: CASSVAGGSGGTGELFF. CDR3 coding DNA: TGTGCCAGCAGCGTAGCGGGCGGGAGTGGGGGCACCGGGGAGCTGTTTTTT.

The chain combines TRBV11-3 with TRBJ2-2, with D perhaps matching TRBD2 (6 bases). The CDR3 extends over 15 amino acids. Trimming took off 4 bases at V and 3 bases at J, with 12 bases between the two ends. CDR1 is SGHNT, CDR2 YENEEA, per germline. CDR3 coding DNA: TGTGCCAGCAGCTCGTTCGGAGGGGACACCGGGGAGCTGTTTTTT. Its protein product is CASSSFGGDTGELFF.

Concerning this clone: The germline gene is not matched at one end of the junction; a read error may be the cause. This chain uses TRBV6-1 with TRBJ2-7; TRBD1 might be the D (5 bases). Germline V lookup: CDR1 MNHNS, CDR2 SASEGT. This CDR3 region has 14 residues. The CDR3 sequence: CASREVVRDYEQYF. DNA for the CDR3: TGTGCCAGCAGGGAAGTCGTCAGGGACTACGAGCAGTACTTC.

The V call is TRBV7-2, the J call TRBJ2-7; 9 bases agree with TRBD2. From germline, CDR1 is SGHTA and CDR2 FQGNSA. Trimming took 4 bases from V and 3 from J; bases not matched to a gene: 4. CDR3 size: 14 residues. CDR3 bases: TGTGCCAGCAGCTCTAGCGGGACCCTCTACGAGCAGTACTTC. Encoded protein: CASSSSGTLYEQYF.

This chain uses TRBV19 with TRBJ1-5; maybe TRBD1 (6 bases). The germline V gene encodes CDR1 LNHDA and CDR2 SQIVND (reference sequence). The V end lost 5 bases, the J end lost 5 bases, and 19 bases lay between the germline ends. This CDR3 spans 16 amino acids. DNA of the CDR3: TGTGCCAGTAGTGCCTCAGGGGTGGGTCGTTATCAGCCCCAGCATTTT. The encoded protein is CASSASGVGRYQPQHF.

The V gene is TRBV11-3, the J gene TRBJ2-1; TRBD1 matches 11 bases. CDR1 is SGHNT, CDR2 YENEEA, per germline. The V and J ends lost 4 bases and 8 bases, in that order; junction bases with no gene match: 7. The CDR3 covers 15 residues. CDR3 sequence: CASSSSDRGRDEQFF. In DNA, the CDR3 is TGTGCCAGCAGCTCTTCGGACAGGGGGCGGGATGAGCAGTTCTTC.

V is TRBV9 and J is TRBJ1-1; tentatively, D is TRBD1 (5 bases). V lost 6 bases, J lost 0 bases, and 9 bases lay in between. Germline V lookup: CDR1 SGDLS, CDR2 YYNGEE. There are 13 residues in the CDR3. This CDR3 reads CASTGAMNTEAFF. CDR3 nucleotides: TGTGCCAGCACTGGGGCCATGAACACTGAAGCTTTCTTT.

The chain employs TRBV24-1 and TRBJ1-3, with a possible D match to TRBD1 (5 bases). The CDR3 has 15 residues. Germline V gives CDR1 KGHDR, CDR2 SFDVKD. V lost 2 bases and J 4 bases, leaving 11 bases between the germline ends. As DNA, the CDR3 is TGTGCCACCAGTGATTCGCAGGGTCCCGGAAACACCATATATTTT. As protein: CATSDSQGPGNTIYF.